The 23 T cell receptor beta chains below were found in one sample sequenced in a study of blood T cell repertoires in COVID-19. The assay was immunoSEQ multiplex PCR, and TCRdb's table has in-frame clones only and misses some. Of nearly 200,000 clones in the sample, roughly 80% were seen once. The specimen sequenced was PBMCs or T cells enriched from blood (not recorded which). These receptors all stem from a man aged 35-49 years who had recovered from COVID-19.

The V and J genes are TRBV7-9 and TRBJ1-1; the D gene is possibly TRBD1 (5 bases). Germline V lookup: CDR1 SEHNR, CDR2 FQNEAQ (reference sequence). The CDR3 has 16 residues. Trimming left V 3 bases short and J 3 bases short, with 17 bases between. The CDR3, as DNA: TGTGCCAGCAGCTTCCCTGGGGCCGCCCCGGACACTGAAGCTTTCTTT. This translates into CASSFPGAAPDTEAFF.

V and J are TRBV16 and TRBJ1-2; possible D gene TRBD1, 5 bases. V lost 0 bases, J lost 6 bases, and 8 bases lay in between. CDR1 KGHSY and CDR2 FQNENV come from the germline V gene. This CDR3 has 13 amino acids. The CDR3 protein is CASSQSVGDGYTF. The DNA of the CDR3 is TGTGCCAGCAGCCAATCAGTAGGGGATGGCTACACCTTC.

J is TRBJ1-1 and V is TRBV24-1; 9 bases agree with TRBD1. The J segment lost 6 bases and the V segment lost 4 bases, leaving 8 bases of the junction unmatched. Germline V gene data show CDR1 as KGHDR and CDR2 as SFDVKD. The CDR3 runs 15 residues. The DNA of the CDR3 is TGTGCCACCAGTGAATCCGGGACAGGGAAATCTGAAGCTTTCTTT. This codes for CATSESGTGKSEAFF.

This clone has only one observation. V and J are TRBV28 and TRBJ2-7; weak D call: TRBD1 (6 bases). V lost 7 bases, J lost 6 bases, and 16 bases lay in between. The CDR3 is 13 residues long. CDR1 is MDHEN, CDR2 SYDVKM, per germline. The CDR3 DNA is TGTGCCAGCACAGACAGGCCCCTGGGCGAGCAGTACTTC. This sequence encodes CASTDRPLGEQYF.

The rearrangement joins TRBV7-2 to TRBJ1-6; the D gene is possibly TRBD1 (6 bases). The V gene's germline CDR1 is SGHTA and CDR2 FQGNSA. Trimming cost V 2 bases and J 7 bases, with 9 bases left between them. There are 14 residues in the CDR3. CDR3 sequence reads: CASSLQGRNSPLHF. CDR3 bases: TGTGCCAGCAGCTTACAGGGGCGAAATTCACCCCTCCACTTT.

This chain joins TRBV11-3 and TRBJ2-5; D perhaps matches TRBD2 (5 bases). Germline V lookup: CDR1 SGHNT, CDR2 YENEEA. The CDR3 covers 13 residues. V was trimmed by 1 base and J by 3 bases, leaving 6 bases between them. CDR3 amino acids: CASSLAGKETQYF. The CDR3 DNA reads TGTGCCAGCAGCTTAGCGGGGAAAGAGACCCAGTACTTC.

In DNA, the CDR3 is TGCGCCAGTCACACAGGGGGCCTTTTGAACACTGAAGCTTTCTTT. It codes for CASHTGGLLNTEAFF. The genes are TRBV5-1 and TRBJ1-1; 9 bases agree with TRBD1. Trimming removed 8 bases from V and 0 bases from J; junction bases left unmatched: 8. This CDR3 contains 15 residues. Germline V gene lookup returns CDR1 SGHRS and CDR2 YFSETQ.

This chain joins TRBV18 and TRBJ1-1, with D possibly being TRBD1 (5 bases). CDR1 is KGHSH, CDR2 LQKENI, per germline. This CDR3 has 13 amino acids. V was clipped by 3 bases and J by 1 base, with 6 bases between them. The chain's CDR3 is CASSPDKNTEAFF. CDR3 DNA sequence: TGTGCCAGCTCACCGGACAAGAACACTGAAGCTTTCTTT. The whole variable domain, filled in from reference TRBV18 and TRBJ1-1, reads NAGVMQNPRHLVRRRGQEARLRCSPMKGHSHVYWYRQLPEEGLKFMVYLQKENIIDESGMPKERFSAEFPKEGPSILRIQQVVRGDSAAYFCASSPDKNTEAFFGQGTRLTVV.

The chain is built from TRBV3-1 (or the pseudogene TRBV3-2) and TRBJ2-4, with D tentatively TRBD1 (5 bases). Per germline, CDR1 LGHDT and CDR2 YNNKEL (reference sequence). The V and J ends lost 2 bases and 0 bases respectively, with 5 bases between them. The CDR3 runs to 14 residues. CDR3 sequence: CASSQQGAKNIQYF. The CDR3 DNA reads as TGTGCCAGCAGCCAACAGGGAGCCAAAAACATTCAGTACTTC.

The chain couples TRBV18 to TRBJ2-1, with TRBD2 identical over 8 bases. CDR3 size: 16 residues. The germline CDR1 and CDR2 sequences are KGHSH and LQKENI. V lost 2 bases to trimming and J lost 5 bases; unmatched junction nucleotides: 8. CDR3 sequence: CASSPGAAGANNEQFF. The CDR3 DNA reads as TGTGCCAGCTCACCAGGGGCAGCGGGGGCAAACAATGAGCAGTTCTTC.

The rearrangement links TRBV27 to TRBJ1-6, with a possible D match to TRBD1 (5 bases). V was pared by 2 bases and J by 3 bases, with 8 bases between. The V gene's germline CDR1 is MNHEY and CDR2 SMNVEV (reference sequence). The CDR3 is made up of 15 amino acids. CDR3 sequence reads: CASSLGAVYNSPLHF. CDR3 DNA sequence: TGTGCCAGCAGTTTAGGGGCAGTCTATAATTCACCCCTCCACTTT.

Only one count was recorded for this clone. CDR3 coding DNA: TGTGCCAGCAGGACCGCGGACAGGCCCCACGAGCAGTACTTC. This codes for CASRTADRPHEQYF. The chain has TRBV6-5 and TRBJ2-7; 7 bases match TRBD1. Germline loops: CDR1 MNHEY, CDR2 SVGAGI. Trimming cost V 6 bases and J 5 bases; bases outside gene matches: 10. CDR3 length: 14 amino acids.

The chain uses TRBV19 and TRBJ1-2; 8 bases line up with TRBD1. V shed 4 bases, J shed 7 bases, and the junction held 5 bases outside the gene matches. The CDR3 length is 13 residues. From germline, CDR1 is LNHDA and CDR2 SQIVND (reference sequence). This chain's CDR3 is CASSTDRGGGYTF. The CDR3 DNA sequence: TGTGCCAGTAGTACCGACAGGGGAGGTGGCTACACCTTC.

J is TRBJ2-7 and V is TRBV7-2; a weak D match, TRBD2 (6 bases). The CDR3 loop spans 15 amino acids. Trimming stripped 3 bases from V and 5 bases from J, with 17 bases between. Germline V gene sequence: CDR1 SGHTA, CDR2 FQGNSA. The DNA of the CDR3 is TGTGCCAGCAGCTTTATTGGCGGGATATCAAACGAGCAGTACTTC. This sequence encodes CASSFIGGISNEQYF.

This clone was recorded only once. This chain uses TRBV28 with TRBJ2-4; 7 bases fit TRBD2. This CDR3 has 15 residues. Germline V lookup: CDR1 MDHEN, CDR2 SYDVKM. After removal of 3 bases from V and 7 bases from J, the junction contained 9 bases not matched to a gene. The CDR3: CASSFLRGGVNIQYF. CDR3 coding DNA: TGTGCCAGCAGTTTCTTAAGGGGAGGGGTCAACATTCAGTACTTC. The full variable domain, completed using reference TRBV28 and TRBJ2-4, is DVKVTQSSRYLVKRTGEKVFLECVQDMDHENMFWYRQDPGLGLRLIYFSYDVKMKEKGDIPEGYSVSREKKERFSLILESASTNQTSMYLCASSFLRGGVNIQYFGAGTRLSVL.

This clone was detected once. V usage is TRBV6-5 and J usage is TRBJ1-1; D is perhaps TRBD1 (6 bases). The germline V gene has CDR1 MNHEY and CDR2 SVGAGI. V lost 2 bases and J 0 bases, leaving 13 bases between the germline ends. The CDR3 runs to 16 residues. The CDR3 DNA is TGTGCCAGCAGTTACGGGCCAGGGGAGATGAACACTGAAGCTTTCTTT. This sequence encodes CASSYGPGEMNTEAFF.

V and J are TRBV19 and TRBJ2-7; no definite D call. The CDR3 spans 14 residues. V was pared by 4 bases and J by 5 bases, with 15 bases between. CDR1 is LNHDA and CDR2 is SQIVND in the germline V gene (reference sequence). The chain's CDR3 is CASSTSPVSDEQYF. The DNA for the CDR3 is TGTGCCAGTAGTACTTCCCCCGTATCAGACGAGCAGTACTTC.

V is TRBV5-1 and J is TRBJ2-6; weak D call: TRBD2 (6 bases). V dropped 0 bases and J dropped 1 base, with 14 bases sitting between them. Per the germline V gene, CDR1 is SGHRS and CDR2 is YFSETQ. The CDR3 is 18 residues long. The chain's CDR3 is CASSLEGRTSSGANVLTF. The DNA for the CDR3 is TGCGCCAGCAGCTTGGAGGGGAGGACCTCTTCTGGGGCCAACGTCCTGACTTTC.

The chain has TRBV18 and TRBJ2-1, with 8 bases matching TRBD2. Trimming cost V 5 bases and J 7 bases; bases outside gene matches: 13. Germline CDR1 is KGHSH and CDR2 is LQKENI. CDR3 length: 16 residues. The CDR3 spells CASSTNGLANGNEQFF. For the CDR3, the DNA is TGTGCCAGCTCAACTAACGGACTAGCCAATGGAAATGAGCAGTTCTTC.

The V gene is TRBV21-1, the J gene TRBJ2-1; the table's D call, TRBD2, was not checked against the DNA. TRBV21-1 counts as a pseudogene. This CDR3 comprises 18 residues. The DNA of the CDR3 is TGTGCCAGCAGCAAAGTTGGATGGGGTGGGAGCTCCTACAATGAGCAGTTCTTC. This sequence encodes CASSKVGWGGSSYNEQFF.

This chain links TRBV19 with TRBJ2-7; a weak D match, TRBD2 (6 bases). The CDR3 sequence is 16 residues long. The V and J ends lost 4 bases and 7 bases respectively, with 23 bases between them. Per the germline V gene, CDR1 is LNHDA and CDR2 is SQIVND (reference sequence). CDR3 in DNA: TGTGCCAGTAGTAGGCCCAGGGTGAGGGGAGGAGGGGAGCAGTACTTC. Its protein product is CASSRPRVRGGGEQYF.

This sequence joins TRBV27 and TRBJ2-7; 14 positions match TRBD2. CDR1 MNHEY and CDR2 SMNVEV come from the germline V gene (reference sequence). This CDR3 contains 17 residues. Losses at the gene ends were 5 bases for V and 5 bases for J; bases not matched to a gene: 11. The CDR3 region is CASSEGLAGGPLDEQYF. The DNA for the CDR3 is TGTGCCAGCAGTGAAGGACTAGCGGGAGGCCCCTTGGACGAGCAGTACTTC.

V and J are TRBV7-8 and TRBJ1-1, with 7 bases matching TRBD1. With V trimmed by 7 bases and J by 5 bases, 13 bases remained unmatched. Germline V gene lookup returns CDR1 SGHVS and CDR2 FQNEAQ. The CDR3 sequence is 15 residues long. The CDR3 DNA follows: TGTGCCAGCACCCCCGGCGGGACAGTGAGGACTGAAGCTTTCTTT. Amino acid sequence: CASTPGGTVRTEAFF.